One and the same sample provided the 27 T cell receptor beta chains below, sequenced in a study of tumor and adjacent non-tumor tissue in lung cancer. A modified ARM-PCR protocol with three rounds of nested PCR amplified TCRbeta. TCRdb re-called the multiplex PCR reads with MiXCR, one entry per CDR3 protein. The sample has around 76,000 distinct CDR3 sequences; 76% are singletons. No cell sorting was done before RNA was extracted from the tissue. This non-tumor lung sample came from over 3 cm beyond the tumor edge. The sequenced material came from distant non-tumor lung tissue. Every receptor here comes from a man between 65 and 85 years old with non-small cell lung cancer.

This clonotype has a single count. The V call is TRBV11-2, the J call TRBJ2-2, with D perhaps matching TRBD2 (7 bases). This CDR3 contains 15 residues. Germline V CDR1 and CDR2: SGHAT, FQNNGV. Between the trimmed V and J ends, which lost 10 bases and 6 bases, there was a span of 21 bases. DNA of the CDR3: TGTGCCAACAGGTACAGGGACCTAGCGGCCGGGGAGCTGTTTTTT. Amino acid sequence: CANRYRDLAAGELFF.

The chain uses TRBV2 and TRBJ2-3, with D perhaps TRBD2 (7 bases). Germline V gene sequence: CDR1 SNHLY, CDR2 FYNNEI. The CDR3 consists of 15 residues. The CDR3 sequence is CTIDRAGQSTDTQYF. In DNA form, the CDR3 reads TGTACCATCGACAGAGCGGGACAAAGCACAGATACGCAGTATTTT.

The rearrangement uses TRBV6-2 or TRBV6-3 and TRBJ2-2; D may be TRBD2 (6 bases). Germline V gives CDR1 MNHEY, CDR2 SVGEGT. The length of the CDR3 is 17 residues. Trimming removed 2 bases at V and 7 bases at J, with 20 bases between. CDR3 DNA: TGTGCCAGCAGTTACGCGGGAAATGAGGTTCAGATCGGGGAGCTGTTTTTT. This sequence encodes CASSYAGNEVQIGELFF.

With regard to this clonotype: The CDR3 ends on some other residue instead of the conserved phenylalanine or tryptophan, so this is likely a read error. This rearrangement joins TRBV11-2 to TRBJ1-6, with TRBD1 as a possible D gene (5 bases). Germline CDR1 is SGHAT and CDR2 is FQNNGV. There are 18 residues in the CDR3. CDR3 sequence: CASSARAGSSSYNSPLHY. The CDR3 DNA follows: TGTGCCAGCAGCGCCAGGGCCGGGAGTTCGTCCTATAATTCACCTCTCCACTAT.

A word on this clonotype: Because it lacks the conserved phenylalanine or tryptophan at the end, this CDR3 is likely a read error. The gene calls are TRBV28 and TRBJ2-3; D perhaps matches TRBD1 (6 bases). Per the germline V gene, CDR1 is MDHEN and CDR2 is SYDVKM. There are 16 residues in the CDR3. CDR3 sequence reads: CVSSFSRGRGTDTQYY. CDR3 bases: TGTGTCAGCAGTTTCTCCAGGGGAAGAGGAACAGATACCCAGTATTAT.

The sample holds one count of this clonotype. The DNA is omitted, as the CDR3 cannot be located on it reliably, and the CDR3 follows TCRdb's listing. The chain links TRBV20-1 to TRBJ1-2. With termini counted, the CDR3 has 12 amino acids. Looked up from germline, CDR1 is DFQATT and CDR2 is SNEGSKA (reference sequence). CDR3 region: CSGRENIYGCTF.

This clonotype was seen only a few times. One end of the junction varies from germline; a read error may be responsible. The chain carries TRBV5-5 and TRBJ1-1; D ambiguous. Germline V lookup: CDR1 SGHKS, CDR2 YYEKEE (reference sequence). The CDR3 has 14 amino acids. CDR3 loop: CARSSFTVKNEAFF. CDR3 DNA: TGTGCCAGAAGCTCTTTTACGGTGAAAAATGAAGCTTTCTTT.

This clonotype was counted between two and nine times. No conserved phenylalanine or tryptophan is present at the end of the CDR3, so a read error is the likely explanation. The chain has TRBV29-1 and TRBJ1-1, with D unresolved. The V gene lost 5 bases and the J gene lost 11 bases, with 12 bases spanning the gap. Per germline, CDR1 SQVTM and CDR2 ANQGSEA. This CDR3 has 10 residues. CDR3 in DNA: TGCAGCGTTAGGGTCCCCCCCGCTTTCCTT. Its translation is CSVRVPPAFL.

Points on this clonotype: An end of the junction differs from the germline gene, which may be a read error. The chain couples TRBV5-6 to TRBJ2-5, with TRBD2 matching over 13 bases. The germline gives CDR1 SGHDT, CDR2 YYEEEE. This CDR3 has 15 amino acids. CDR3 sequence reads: CANSQGLAGTETQYF. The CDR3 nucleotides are TGTGCCAACAGCCAGGGACTAGCGGGAACTGAGACCCAGTACTTC.

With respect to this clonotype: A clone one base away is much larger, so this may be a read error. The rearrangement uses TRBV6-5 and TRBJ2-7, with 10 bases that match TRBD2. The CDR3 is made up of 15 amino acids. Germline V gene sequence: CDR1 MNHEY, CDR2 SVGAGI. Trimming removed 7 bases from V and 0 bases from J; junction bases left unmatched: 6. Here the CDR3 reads CASTHLAGDSYEQYF. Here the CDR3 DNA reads TGTGCCAGCACCCACCTAGCGGGAGACTCCTACGAGCAGTACTTC.

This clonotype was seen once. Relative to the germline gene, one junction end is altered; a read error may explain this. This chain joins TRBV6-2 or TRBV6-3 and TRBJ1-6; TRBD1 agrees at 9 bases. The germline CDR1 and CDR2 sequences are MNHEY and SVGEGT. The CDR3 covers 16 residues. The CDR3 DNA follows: TGTACCAGCAGAACCGGGACAGGGAGACCTAATCCACCCCTCCACTTT. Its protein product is CTSRTGTGRPNPPLHF.

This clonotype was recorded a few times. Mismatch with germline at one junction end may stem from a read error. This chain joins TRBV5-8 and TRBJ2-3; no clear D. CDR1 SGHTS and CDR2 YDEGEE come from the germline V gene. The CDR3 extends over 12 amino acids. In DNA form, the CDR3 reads TGTACCAGCAGCTTGCGTAACGGTGGGCAGTATTTT. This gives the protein CTSSLRNGGQYF.

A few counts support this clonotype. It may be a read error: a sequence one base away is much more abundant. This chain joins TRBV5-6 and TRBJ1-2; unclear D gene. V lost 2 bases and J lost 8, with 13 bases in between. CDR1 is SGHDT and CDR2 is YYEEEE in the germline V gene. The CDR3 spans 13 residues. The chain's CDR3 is CASSFGSARGYTF. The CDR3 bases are TGTGCCAGCAGCTTCGGGTCGGCGCGAGGCTACACCTTC.

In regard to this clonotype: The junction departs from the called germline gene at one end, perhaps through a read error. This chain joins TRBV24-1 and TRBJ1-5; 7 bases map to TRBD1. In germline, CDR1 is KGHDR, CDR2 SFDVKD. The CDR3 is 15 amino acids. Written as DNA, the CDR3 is TGTACCACCAACCGGACAGGACCAAGCAATCAGCCCCAGCTTTTT. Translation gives CTTNRTGPSNQPQLF.

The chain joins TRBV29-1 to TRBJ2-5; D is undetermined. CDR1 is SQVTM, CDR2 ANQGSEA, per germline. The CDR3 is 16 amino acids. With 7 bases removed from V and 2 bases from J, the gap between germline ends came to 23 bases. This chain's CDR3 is CSAEPYFQTGQETQYF. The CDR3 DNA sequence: TGCAGCGCCGAGCCCTACTTCCAGACGGGTCAAGAGACCCAGTACTTC.

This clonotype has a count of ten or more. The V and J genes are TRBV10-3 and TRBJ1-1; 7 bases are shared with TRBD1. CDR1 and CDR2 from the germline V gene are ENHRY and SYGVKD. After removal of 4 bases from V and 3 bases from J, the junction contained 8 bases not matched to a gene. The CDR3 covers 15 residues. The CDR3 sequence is CAISAKTGSDTEAFF. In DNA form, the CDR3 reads TGTGCCATCAGTGCAAAGACAGGGAGTGACACTGAAGCTTTCTTT.

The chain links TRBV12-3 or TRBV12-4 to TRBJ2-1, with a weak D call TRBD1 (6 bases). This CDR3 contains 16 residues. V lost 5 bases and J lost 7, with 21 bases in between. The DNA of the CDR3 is TGTGCCAGCAGTCCCGCTGGGTGGGGGCGTGTGAATGAGCAGTTCTTC. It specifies CASSPAGWGRVNEQFF.

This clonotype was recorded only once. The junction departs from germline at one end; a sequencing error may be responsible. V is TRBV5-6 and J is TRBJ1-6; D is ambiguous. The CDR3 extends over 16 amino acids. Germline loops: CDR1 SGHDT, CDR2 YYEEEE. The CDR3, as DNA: TGTGCCAGTAGCTTCGCGGGTAGCTCCTATAATTCACCCCTCCACTTT. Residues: CASSFAGSSYNSPLHF.

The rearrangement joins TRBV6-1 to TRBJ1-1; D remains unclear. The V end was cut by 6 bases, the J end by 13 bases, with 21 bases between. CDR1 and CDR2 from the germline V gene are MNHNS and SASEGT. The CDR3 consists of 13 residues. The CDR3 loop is CASRRNETTEVFF. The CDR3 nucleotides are TGTGCCAGCAGAAGGAACGAGACCACTGAGGTTTTCTTT.

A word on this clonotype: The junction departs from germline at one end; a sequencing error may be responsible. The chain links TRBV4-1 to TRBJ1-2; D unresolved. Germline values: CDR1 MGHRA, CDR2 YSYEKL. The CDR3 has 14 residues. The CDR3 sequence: CASSQDRYIDGYTF. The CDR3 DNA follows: TGCGCCAGCAGCCAAGACAGGTATATTGATGGCTATACCTTC.

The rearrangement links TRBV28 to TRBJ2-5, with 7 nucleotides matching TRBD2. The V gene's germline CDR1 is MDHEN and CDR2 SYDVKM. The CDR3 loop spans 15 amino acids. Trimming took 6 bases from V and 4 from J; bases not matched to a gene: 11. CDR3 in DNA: TGTGCCAGCAGCCGGTGTGTGGGAGGGGTAGAGACCCAGTACTTC. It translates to CASSRCVGGVETQYF.

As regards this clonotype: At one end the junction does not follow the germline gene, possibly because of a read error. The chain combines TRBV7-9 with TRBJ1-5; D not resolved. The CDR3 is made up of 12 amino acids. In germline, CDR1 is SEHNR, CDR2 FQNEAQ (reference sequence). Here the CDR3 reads CVSSPSNQPQRF. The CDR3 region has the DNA TGTGTCAGCAGCCCTTCCAATCAGCCCCAGCGTTTT.

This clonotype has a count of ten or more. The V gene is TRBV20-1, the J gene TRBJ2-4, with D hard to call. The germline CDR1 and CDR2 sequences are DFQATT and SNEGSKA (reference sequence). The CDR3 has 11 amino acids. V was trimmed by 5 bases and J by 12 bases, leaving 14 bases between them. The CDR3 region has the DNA TGCAGTGCTGCTACCGCCGCCCCTCAGTACTTC. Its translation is CSAATAAPQYF.

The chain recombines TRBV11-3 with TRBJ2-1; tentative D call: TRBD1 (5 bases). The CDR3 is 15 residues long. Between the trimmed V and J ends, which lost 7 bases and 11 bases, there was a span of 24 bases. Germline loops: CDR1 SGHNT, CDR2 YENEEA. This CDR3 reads CASISQSRGEDQQFF. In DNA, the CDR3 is TGTGCCAGCATCTCCCAGAGTAGGGGTGAGGATCAGCAGTTCTTC.

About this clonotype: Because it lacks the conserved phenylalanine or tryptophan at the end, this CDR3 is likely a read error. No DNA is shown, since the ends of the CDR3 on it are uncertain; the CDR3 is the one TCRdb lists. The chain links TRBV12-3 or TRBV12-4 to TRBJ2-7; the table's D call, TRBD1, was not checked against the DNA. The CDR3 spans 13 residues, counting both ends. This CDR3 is CASRETGAREHYL.

CDR3 DNA sequence: TGTGGCAGTAGCTCCACCCCAGGGAGGGTAGAGACCCAGTACTTC. Translating it yields CGSSSTPGRVETQYF. The chain is built from TRBV5-5 and TRBJ2-5, with 7 bases identical to TRBD2. There are 15 residues in the CDR3. Germline CDR1 is SGHKS and CDR2 is YYEKEE (reference sequence).

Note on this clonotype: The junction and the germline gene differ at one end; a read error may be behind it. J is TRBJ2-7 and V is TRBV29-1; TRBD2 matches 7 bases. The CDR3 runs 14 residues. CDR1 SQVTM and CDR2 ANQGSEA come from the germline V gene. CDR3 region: CGVEREGATYEQYF. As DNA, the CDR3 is TGCGGCGTTGAAAGGGAGGGAGCGACCTACGAGCAGTACTTC.